These 23 T cell receptor beta chains were sequenced from one sample in a study of beta chain features in type 1 diabetes. Notes on the study in general: Type 1 diabetes patients showed a moderate but significant shortening of TCRB CDR3s in all four CD4+ subsets.

Expressed TCRB transcripts were sequenced, since all the RNA that had been isolated was reverse transcribed. The method was immunoSEQ multiplex PCR; TCRdb's version includes in-frame clones alone and lacks a portion of them. The table records hundreds of thousands of clones, around an eighth of them present only once. These receptors lack a known antigen. Source material: naive CD4+ T cells from blood. All receptors come from a man between 18 and 29 years old with type 1 diabetes.

The chain links TRBV7-3 to TRBJ2-7; 9 nucleotides align to TRBD1. The trim removed 4 bases at V and 5 bases at J, leaving 9 bases unmatched. The CDR3 is made up of 15 amino acids. The germline V gene encodes CDR1 SGHTA and CDR2 FQGTGA. The CDR3 loop is CASSSYGTGRHEQYF. The DNA for the CDR3 is TGTGCCAGCAGCTCGTACGGGACAGGGCGCCACGAGCAGTACTTC.

This clone was detected a few times. The chain links TRBV7-2 to TRBJ2-6; 10 positions agree with TRBD1. J lost 1 base, V lost 6 bases, and 12 bases had no gene match. Germline CDR1 SGHTA, CDR2 FQGNSA. This CDR3 spans 19 amino acids. CDR3 sequence (DNA): TGTGCCAGCAGATTTAGACCGGGACAGGGGACGTCTGGGGCCAACGTCCTGACTTTC. This translates into CASRFRPGQGTSGANVLTF.

The chain links TRBV4-1 to TRBJ1-2; D gene unclear. The germline V and J ends were trimmed by 4 bases and 2 bases, with 17 bases remaining between them. Germline assignment: CDR1 MGHRA and CDR2 YSYEKL. The CDR3 has 16 residues. The CDR3 DNA reads as TGCGCCAGCAGCCCTCCAGGTCGTACATTGAACTATGGCTACACCTTC. Amino acids: CASSPPGRTLNYGYTF.

The table lists this clone with a few counts. The CDR3 is CASSSQEGEQFF. The DNA of the CDR3 is TGCGCCAGCAGCTCACAAGAAGGTGAGCAGTTCTTC. The chain uses TRBV5-1 and TRBJ2-1, with unresolved D. V lost 3 bases and J 9 bases, leaving 10 bases between the germline ends. CDR3 size: 12 residues. The V gene's germline CDR1 is SGHRS and CDR2 YFSETQ.

This clone occurred a few times. The chain couples TRBV28 to TRBJ2-3; TRBD1 is a possible D gene (6 bases). CDR1 and CDR2 from the germline V gene are MDHEN and SYDVKM. This CDR3 has 15 residues. V lost 4 bases and J 4 bases, leaving 15 bases between the germline ends. The CDR3 DNA reads as TGTGCCAGCAGTTCACAGGGTTCGACCGCAGATACGCAGTATTTT. It encodes CASSSQGSTADTQYF.

V is TRBV9 and J is TRBJ2-3, with D perhaps TRBD1 (6 bases). The V gene lost 3 bases and the J gene lost 4 bases, with 15 bases spanning the gap. The length of the CDR3 is 15 residues. Germline V gene lookup returns CDR1 SGDLS and CDR2 YYNGEE. The CDR3 DNA reads as TGTGCCAGCAGCGCCGGGACATTTTTTCCAGATACGCAGTATTTT. Encoded protein: CASSAGTFFPDTQYF.

This clone was seen only a few times. The chain has TRBV25-1 and TRBJ2-3; the D gene is possibly TRBD2 (5 bases). The germline V gene encodes CDR1 MGHDK and CDR2 SYGVNS. This CDR3 is built from 15 residues. V lost 7 bases to trimming and J lost 4 bases, with 18 bases between them. This CDR3 is CASTDTSEVPDTQYF. CDR3 DNA: TGTGCCAGCACCGATACTAGTGAAGTGCCAGATACGCAGTATTTT.

As to this clone: Additional DNA sequences in this sample encode the identical CDR3. The genes are TRBV2 and TRBJ2-3; D not certain. The CDR3 is 11 amino acids. Germline V gene lookup returns CDR1 SNHLY and CDR2 FYNNEI. The ends were cut back, 5 bases at V and 3 bases at J, with 3 bases in the middle. CDR3 sequence reads: CASSPTDTQYF. For the CDR3, the DNA is TGTGCCAGCAGTCCTACAGATACGCAGTATTTT. The variable domain in full, with the rest retrieved from reference TRBV2 and TRBJ2-3, is EPEVTQTPSHQVTQMGQEVILRCVPISNHLYFYWYRQILGQKVEFLVSFYNNEISEKSEIFDDQFSVERPDGSNFTLKIRSTKLEDSAMYFCASSPTDTQYFGPGTRLTVL.

This rearrangement joins TRBV6-5 to TRBJ2-6; no clear D. The CDR3 is 15 amino acids. V was shortened by 2 bases and J by 7 bases, with 12 bases between the two germline ends. CDR1 is MNHEY and CDR2 is SVGAGI in the germline V gene. CDR3 coding DNA: TGTGCCAGCAGTTACATGGGGATTAAAGCCAACGTCCTGACTTTC. Translated, it gives CASSYMGIKANVLTF.

The CDR3 loop is CASSQEGWWTGAYEQYF. DNA for the CDR3: TGTGCCAGCAGCCAAGAAGGGTGGTGGACAGGGGCCTACGAGCAGTACTTC. The V and J genes are TRBV4-2 and TRBJ2-7; 9 bases map to TRBD1. CDR1 is LGHNA, CDR2 YNFKEQ, per germline. This CDR3 is built from 17 residues. V was clipped by 0 bases and J by 2 bases; unmatched bases: 8.

The V call is TRBV7-9, the J call TRBJ2-3, with D tentatively TRBD1 (5 bases). The CDR3 contains 12 residues. V was clipped by 1 base and J by 8 bases, with 7 bases between them. Germline CDR1 reads SEHNR; CDR2 reads FQNEAQ (reference sequence). CDR3 amino acids: CASSLEGFTQYF. The CDR3 nucleotides are TGTGCCAGCAGCTTAGAGGGGTTTACGCAGTATTTT.

The chain couples TRBV6-1 to TRBJ1-1; no definite D call. V lost 1 base, J lost 2 bases, and 11 bases lay in between. The germline gives CDR1 MNHNS, CDR2 SASEGT. The CDR3 consists of 15 residues. CDR3 in DNA: TGTGCCAGCAGTGAAGTGCTGGGCAGAAACACTGAAGCTTTCTTT. Encoded protein: CASSEVLGRNTEAFF.

As for this clone: Other DNA sequences of this sample code for an identical CDR3. The chain combines TRBV2 with TRBJ2-3, with D perhaps TRBD1 (5 bases). V was cut by 0 bases and J by 8 bases, with 9 bases left in between. The CDR3 runs to 13 residues. CDR1 and CDR2 from the germline V gene are SNHLY and FYNNEI. The CDR3 DNA sequence: TGTGCCAGCAGTGAAGCAGGGGTCGGTACGCAGTATTTT. As protein: CASSEAGVGTQYF.

The chain uses TRBV2 and TRBJ2-5; 10 bases fit TRBD2. Germline assignment: CDR1 SNHLY and CDR2 FYNNEI. V was pared by 1 base and J by 5 bases, with 4 bases of the junction left unmatched. This CDR3 region has 15 residues. CDR3 nucleotides: TGTGCCAGCAGTGAAGGACTAGCGGGCTACGAGACCCAGTACTTC. Its protein product is CASSEGLAGYETQYF.

This clone has more than one count but fewer than ten. This chain joins TRBV5-1 and TRBJ2-2; 14 bases agree with TRBD2. CDR1 and CDR2 from the germline V gene are SGHRS and YFSETQ. The V and J ends lost 4 bases and 5 bases, in that order; junction bases with no gene match: 7. The CDR3 runs 17 residues. As DNA, the CDR3 is TGCGCCAGCAGCCCAGGGACTAGCGGGAGAGTGACCGGGGAGCTGTTTTTT. Protein sequence: CASSPGTSGRVTGELFF.

This chain uses TRBV7-9 with TRBJ1-4, with D tentatively TRBD1 (6 bases). This CDR3 spans 15 amino acids. The V end was cut by 6 bases, the J end by 4 bases, with 15 bases between. Germline-derived CDR1 and CDR2 are SEHNR and FQNEAQ (reference sequence). The CDR3 bases are TGTGCCAGCAGATCCACCGGACAGCGTAATGAAAAACTGTTTTTT. Amino acid sequence: CASRSTGQRNEKLFF.

This clone has a handful of counts. V gene TRBV2 combines with J gene TRBJ1-6; 10 bases match TRBD1. The V gene's germline CDR1 is SNHLY and CDR2 FYNNEI. The junction had 4 bases not matched to a gene; V was cut back by 6 bases and J by 8 bases. The CDR3 is 14 residues long. CDR3: CASRWDRGDSPLHF. CDR3 coding DNA: TGTGCCAGCAGGTGGGACAGGGGCGATTCACCCCTCCACTTT.

This clone was detected only a few times. The chain joins TRBV5-1 to TRBJ1-5; tentative D call: TRBD1 (5 bases). The CDR3 is made up of 14 amino acids. Germline values: CDR1 SGHRS, CDR2 YFSETQ. Trimming removed 0 bases from V and 6 bases from J, with 10 bases in between. The CDR3 nucleotides are TGCGCCAGCAGCTTGGAGTGGGGCGCTCAGCCCCAGCATTTT. Translated: CASSLEWGAQPQHF. Variable domain in full (rest from reference TRBV5-1 and TRBJ1-5): KAGVTQTPRYLIKTRGQQVTLSCSPISGHRSVSWYQQTPGQGLQFLFEYFSETQRNKGNFPGRFSGRQFSNSRSEMNVSTLELGDSALYLCASSLEWGAQPQHFGDGTRLSIL.

This chain connects TRBV5-1 to TRBJ2-1, with 13 bases matching TRBD2. CDR1 SGHRS and CDR2 YFSETQ come from the germline V gene. CDR3 size: 16 residues. The trim removed 3 bases at V and 3 bases at J, leaving 3 bases unmatched. This CDR3 reads CASSSGTSGNYNEQFF. DNA for the CDR3: TGCGCCAGCAGCTCCGGGACTAGCGGGAACTACAATGAGCAGTTCTTC.

This clone showed up just a few times. The chain has TRBV29-1 and TRBJ2-2; 12 nucleotides match TRBD1. The V segment lost 2 bases and the J segment 0 bases; nucleotides outside the gene matches: 10. This CDR3 comprises 19 residues. Germline lookup yields CDR1 SQVTM and CDR2 ANQGSEA. This chain's CDR3 is CSVEFSRDRGQANTGELFF. The CDR3 nucleotides read TGCAGCGTTGAATTTAGCCGGGACAGGGGGCAGGCGAACACCGGGGAGCTGTTTTTT.

This clone was detected a few times. The V and J genes are TRBV7-6 and TRBJ1-1, with TRBD1 as a possible D gene (5 bases). V gave up 5 bases and J gave up 7 bases, with 23 bases separating them. Germline CDR1 SGHVS, CDR2 FNYEAQ. CDR3 length: 16 residues. The CDR3 sequence: CASSPGRGYVSDEAFF. CDR3 DNA sequence: TGTGCCAGCAGCCCGGGGCGGGGATATGTAAGTGATGAAGCTTTCTTT.

A word on this clone: Different DNA sequences within this sample yield the same CDR3. The V and J genes are TRBV30 and TRBJ1-5; D not resolved. Germline V CDR1 and CDR2: GTSNPN, SVGIG (reference sequence). Trimming cost V 2 bases and J 4 bases, with 6 bases left between them. The CDR3 extends over 12 amino acids. CDR3 region: CAWSPGNQPQHF. CDR3 in DNA: TGTGCCTGGAGTCCTGGAAATCAGCCCCAGCATTTT.

The table lists this clone with a few counts. The chain recombines TRBV7-2 with TRBJ2-5; no clear D gene. This CDR3 region has 14 residues. Trimming took off 5 bases at V and 7 bases at J, with 17 bases between the two ends. Looked up from germline, CDR1 is SGHTA and CDR2 is FQGNSA. The CDR3 loop reads CASSLGPAPGTQYF. The CDR3 coding sequence is TGTGCCAGCAGCCTTGGGCCGGCGCCAGGGACCCAGTACTTC.